This T cell receptor beta chain was identified in a study of cytotoxic CD8 clonotypes in ibrutinib-treated CLL. From cryopreserved PBMCs came 1.5 to 2.5 micrograms of genomic DNA used for TCR beta libraries. Here immunoSEQ multiplex PCR was the method, and the copy in TCRdb shows in-frame clones only, minus some. This table has 150,000 to 200,000 clones, roughly 84% appearing once. Looked up from germline, CDR1 is SGHVS and CDR2 is FNYEAQ. V lost 5 bases and J lost 7; bases outside the gene matches: 16. The CDR3 is made up of 17 amino acids. The specimen was PBMCs, collected at disease progression, from a patient treated with ibrutinib. This sequence joins TRBV7-6 and TRBJ2-2; 7 bases match TRBD2. The sequence came from a human donor with chronic lymphocytic leukemia. CDR3 amino acids: CASSTPSGGDGFGELFF. In DNA form, the CDR3 reads TGTGCCAGCAGCACTCCGTCGGGGGGAGATGGATTCGGGGAGCTGTTTTTT.